The 4 T cell receptor beta chains in this list originate from one sample, sequenced in a study of blood T cell repertoires in COVID-19. The protocol was immunoSEQ multiplex PCR, while the TCRdb copy is restricted to in-frame clones and leaves out a portion. The sample includes under 200,000 clones, 65% to 85% of them seen just once. The specimen sequenced was PBMCs or T cells enriched from blood (not recorded which). Source of these receptors: a woman in her forties with acute COVID-19.

This clone was recorded a few times. The chain links TRBV19 to TRBJ2-2; 7 nucleotides align to TRBD2. The germline V gene encodes CDR1 LNHDA and CDR2 SQIVND (reference sequence). The CDR3 length is 15 residues. Trimming took 6 bases from V and 4 from J; bases not matched to a gene: 8. The CDR3 here is CASSGGGPGTGELFF. The CDR3 bases are TGTGCCAGTAGCGGGGGAGGGCCGGGCACCGGGGAGCTGTTTTTT.

This clone was found a few times. The CDR3 reads CASRPRGGLWNTIYF. The CDR3 coding sequence is TGTGCCAGCAGACCCCGGGGGGGTCTTTGGAACACCATATATTTT. The V call is TRBV6-6, the J call TRBJ1-3; D is possibly TRBD1 (5 bases). The V gene lost 6 bases and the J gene lost 7 bases, with 19 bases spanning the gap. Germline-derived CDR1 and CDR2 are MNHNY and SVGAGI (reference sequence). The CDR3 length is 15 residues.

The V gene is TRBV7-2, the J gene TRBJ2-3; possible D gene TRBD2, 5 bases. The CDR3 is made up of 17 amino acids. Germline V gives CDR1 SGHTA, CDR2 FQGNSA. Trimming left V 5 bases short and J 0 bases short, with 18 bases between. The CDR3 is CASSPTGVRRSTDTQYF. CDR3 coding DNA: TGTGCCAGCAGCCCAACTGGGGTACGGAGGAGCACAGATACGCAGTATTTT.

The chain combines TRBV6-5 with TRBJ1-2, with a tentative D call TRBD1 (6 bases). CDR1 MNHEY and CDR2 SVGAGI come from the germline V gene. Trimming cost V 2 bases and J 7 bases, with 11 bases left between them. CDR3 length: 13 amino acids. As DNA, the CDR3 is TGTGCCAGCAGTTACCTACAGGGATTTGGCTACACCTTC. This sequence encodes CASSYLQGFGYTF.